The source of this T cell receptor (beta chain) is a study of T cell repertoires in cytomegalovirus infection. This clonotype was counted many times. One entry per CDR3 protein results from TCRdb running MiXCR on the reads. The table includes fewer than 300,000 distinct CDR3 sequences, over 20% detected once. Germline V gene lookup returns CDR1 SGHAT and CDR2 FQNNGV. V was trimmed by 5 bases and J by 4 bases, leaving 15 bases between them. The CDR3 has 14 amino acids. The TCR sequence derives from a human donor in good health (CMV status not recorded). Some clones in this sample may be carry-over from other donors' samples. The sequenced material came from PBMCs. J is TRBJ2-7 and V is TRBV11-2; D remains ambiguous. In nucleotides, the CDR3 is TGTGCCAGCAGCCCCCAGCGTAGTGGTTACGAGCAGTACTTC. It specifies CASSPQRSGYEQYF.